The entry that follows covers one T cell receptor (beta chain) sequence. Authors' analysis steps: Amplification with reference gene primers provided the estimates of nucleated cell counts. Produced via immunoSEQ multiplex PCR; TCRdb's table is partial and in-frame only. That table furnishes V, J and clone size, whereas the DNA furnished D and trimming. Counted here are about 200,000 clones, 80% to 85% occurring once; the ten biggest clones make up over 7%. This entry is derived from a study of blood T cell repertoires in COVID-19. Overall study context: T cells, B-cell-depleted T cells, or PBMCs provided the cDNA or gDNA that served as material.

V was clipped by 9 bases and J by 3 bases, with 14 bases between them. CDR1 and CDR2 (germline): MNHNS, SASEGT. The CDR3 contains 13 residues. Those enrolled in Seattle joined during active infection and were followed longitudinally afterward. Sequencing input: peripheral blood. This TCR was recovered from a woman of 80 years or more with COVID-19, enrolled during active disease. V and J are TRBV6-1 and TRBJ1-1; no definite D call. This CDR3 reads CASGPRRDTEAFF. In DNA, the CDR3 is TGTGCCAGTGGACCTAGGAGGGACACTGAAGCTTTCTTT.